This TCR beta chain was captured in a study of blood T cell repertoires in COVID-19 (TCRdb year 2020). In the study overall: Samples covering the acute and convalescent phases of COVID-19 were provided by collaborators in the United States, Italy and Spain. The material from the prospective study consisted of cDNA or gDNA derived from T cells, B-cell-depleted T cells, or PBMCs. The dataset comprised deeply sampled blood TCRbeta repertoires from subjects exposed to, actively infected with, or recovered from COVID-19. A freely available public database, intended as a resource for researchers studying the immune response to SARS-CoV-2, is where the repertoires were released. Samples were obtained from the ongoing ImmuneRACE study (first 160 participants) and from over 1,000 subjects provided by 6 global collaborators. Nearly every sample came with metadata listing a de-identified subject ID, COVID-19 status, age in years and sex. Where HLA class I and class II types were available, the types were taken from metadata supplied by the sample provider, not from assay-based typing. Broad study findings and their caveats: The amount of clinical and demographic metadata varied by source and participant and was provided uncurated.

This clone appeared once. It lacks a known antigen. No qualities accompany the bases; no much larger clone lies one base away. Compared with germline, V lacks 2 bases and J lacks 6 bases; bases without a gene match: 10. CDR1 is given as SGHTA and CDR2 as FQGNSA, both from the germline V gene. Measured from the cysteine to the phenylalanine, the CDR3 is 16 residues long. Of the read, only the CDR3 DNA is kept; its 48 bases are in frame from base 1. TCRbeta CDR3 regions were amplified from genomic DNA by means of the immunoSEQ Assay, a bias-controlled multiplex PCR. The published analysis was carried out like this. Within the assay, amplification of reference gene primers was used to estimate how many nucleated cells each sample contained. To quantify the absolute abundance of each unique TCRbeta CDR3 rearrangement, sequence reads were collapsed and filtered. For each sample, productive Simpson clonality was calculated as the square root of Simpson's diversity index over productive rearrangements. In TCRdb, the immuneACCESS table is reduced to in-frame sequences with V and J assigned. These tables do not hold every clone; where another copy was compared, an unresolved V gene accounts for under half, and the others remain unexplained. V, J and clone size are taken as reported in that table, and D and trimming were inferred from the DNA itself. This sample comprises 200,000 or so clones, roughly 80% of them detected only once. The top ten hold 15% to 20% of the sample.

The collaborating institutions used their own protocols to collect whole blood in K2EDTA tubes. For TCRbeta analysis, collaborators shipped samples as frozen whole blood, isolated PBMCs, or DNA extracted from either of those sample types. The rearrangement combines TRBV7-2 with TRBJ2-3, with 8 bases matching TRBD1. Sequenced material: peripheral blood. This TCR was sampled from a man in his sixties with active or convalescent COVID-19. The CDR3 protein sequence reads: CASSLQGQDLHDTQYF. The DNA reads TGTGCCAGCAGCTTACAGGGACAGGACCTACACGATACGCAGTATTTT. Outside the CDR3, residues come from the reference TRBV7-2 and TRBJ2-3 proteins, so the full variable domain is: GAGVSQSPSNKVTEKGKDVELRCDPISGHTALYWYRQSLGQGLEFLIYFQGNSAPDKSGLPSDRFSAERTGGSVSTLTIQRTQQEDSAVYLCASSLQGQDLHDTQYFGPGTRLTVL.